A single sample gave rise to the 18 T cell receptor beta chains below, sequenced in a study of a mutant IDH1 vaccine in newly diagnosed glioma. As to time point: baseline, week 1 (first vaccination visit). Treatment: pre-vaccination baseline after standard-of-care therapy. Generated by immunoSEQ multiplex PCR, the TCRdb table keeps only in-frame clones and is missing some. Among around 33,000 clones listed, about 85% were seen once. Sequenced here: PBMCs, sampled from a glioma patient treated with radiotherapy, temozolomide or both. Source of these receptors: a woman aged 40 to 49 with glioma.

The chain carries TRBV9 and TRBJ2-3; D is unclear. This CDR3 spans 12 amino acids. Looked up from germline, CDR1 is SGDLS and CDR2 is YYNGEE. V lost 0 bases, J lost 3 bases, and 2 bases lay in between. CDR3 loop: CASSVATDTQYF. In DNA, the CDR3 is TGTGCCAGCAGCGTAGCTACAGATACGCAGTATTTT.

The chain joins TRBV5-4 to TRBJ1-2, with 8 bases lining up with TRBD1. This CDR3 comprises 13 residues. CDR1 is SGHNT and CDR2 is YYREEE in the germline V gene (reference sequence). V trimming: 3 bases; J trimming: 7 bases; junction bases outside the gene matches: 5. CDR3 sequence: CASSSQGAVGYTF. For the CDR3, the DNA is TGTGCCAGCAGCTCGCAGGGGGCGGTTGGCTACACCTTC.

The CDR3 is CASSPTWDGTYEQYF. DNA of the CDR3: TGTGCCAGCAGCCCGACTTGGGACGGCACCTACGAGCAGTACTTC. This sequence joins TRBV7-2 and TRBJ2-7; possibly TRBD1 or TRBD2 for D (5 bases each). Deletions cut 5 bases from V and 2 bases from J, with 16 bases between. CDR1 is SGHTA and CDR2 is FQGNSA in the germline V gene. The CDR3 extends over 15 amino acids.

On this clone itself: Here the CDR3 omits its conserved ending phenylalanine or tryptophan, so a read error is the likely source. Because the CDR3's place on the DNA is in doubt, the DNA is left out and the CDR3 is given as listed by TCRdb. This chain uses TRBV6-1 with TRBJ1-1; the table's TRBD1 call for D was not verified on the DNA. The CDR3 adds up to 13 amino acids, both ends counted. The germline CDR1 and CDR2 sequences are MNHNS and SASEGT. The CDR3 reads CASSENVYRFLVD.

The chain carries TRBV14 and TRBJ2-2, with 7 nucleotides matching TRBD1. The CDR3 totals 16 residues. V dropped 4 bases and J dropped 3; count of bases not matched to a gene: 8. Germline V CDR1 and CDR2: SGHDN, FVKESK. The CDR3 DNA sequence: TGTGCCAGCAGCCGAGGGACAGTTAGTTACACCGGGGAGCTGTTTTTT. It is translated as CASSRGTVSYTGELFF.

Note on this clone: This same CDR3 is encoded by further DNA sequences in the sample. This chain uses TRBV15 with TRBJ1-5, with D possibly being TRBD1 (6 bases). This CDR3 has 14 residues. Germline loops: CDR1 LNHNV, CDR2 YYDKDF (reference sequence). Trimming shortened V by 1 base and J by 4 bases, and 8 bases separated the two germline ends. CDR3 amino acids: CATSRGGGNQPQHF. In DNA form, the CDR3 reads TGTGCCACCAGCAGAGGAGGGGGGAATCAGCCCCAGCATTTT. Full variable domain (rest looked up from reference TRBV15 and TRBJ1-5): DAMVIQNPRYQVTQFGKPVTLSCSQTLNHNVMYWYQQKSSQAPKLLFHYYDKDFNNEADTPDNFQSRRPNTSFCFLDIRSPGLGDTAMYLCATSRGGGNQPQHFGDGTRLSIL.

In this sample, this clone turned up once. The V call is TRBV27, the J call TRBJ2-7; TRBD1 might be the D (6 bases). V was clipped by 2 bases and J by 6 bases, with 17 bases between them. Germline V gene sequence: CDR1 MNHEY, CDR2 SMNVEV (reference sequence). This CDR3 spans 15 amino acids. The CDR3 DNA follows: TGTGCCAGCAGTTTAGCGACAGGCCGACTTGGCGAGCAGTACTTC. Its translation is CASSLATGRLGEQYF.

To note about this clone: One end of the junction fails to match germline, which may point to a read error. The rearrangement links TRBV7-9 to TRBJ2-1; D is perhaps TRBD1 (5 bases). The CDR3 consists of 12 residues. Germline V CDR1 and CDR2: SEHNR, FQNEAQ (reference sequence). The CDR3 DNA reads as TGTGCCAGCAGCAAGACAGTTGACACCTGGCTCTTC. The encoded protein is CASSKTVDTWLF.

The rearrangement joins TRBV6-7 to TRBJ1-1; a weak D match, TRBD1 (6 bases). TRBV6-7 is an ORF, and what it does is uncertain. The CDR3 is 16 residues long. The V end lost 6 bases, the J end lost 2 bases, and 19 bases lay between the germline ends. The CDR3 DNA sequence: TGTGCCAGCAGCCCAAGGCCAGGGACAAAAAACACTGAAGCTTTCTTT. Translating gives CASSPRPGTKNTEAFF.

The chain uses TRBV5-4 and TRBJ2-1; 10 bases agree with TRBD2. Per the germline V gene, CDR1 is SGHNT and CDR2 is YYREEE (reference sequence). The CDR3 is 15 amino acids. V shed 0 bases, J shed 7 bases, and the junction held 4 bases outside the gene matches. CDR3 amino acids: CASSLDLAGANEQFF. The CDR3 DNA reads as TGTGCCAGCAGCTTGGACCTAGCGGGAGCTAATGAGCAGTTCTTC.

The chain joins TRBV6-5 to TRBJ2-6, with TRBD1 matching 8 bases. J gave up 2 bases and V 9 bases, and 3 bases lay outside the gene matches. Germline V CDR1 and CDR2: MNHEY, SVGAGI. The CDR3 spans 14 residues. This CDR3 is CASSGGAGANVLTF. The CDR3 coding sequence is TGTGCCAGTTCAGGGGGCGCTGGGGCCAACGTCCTGACTTTC.

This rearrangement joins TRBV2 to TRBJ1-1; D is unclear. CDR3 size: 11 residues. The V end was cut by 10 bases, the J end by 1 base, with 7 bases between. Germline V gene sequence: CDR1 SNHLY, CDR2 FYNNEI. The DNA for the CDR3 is TGTGCCACATCTTGGAACACTGAAGCTTTCTTT. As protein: CATSWNTEAFF.

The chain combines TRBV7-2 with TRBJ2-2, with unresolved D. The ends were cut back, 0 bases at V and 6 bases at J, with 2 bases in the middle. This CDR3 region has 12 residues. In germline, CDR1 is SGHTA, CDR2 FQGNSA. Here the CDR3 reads CASSLAAGELFF. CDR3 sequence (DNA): TGTGCCAGCAGCTTAGCTGCCGGGGAGCTGTTTTTT.

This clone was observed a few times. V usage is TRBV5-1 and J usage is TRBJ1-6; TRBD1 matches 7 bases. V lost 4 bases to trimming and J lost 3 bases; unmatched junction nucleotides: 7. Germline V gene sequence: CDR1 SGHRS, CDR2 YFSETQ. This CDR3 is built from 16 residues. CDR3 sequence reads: CASSVGTAFYNSPLHF. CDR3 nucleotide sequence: TGCGCCAGCAGCGTCGGGACAGCTTTCTATAATTCACCCCTCCACTTT. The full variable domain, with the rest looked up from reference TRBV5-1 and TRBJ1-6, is KAGVTQTPRYLIKTRGQQVTLSCSPISGHRSVSWYQQTPGQGLQFLFEYFSETQRNKGNFPGRFSGRQFSNSRSEMNVSTLELGDSALYLCASSVGTAFYNSPLHFGNGTRLTVT.

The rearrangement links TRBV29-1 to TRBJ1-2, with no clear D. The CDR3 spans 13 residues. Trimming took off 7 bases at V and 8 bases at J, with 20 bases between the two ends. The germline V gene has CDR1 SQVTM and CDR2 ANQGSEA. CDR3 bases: TGCAGCGAGTTGAGGATCACCGGCGCCGGCTACACCTTC. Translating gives CSELRITGAGYTF.

Here the CDR3 DNA reads TGTGCCAGCAGTGATAGGAACAGTCCGAATGAAAAACTGTTTTTT. It specifies CASSDRNSPNEKLFF. V usage is TRBV6-1 and J usage is TRBJ1-4, with D hard to call. V shed 3 bases and J shed 5 bases, with 13 bases lying between them. CDR3 size: 15 residues. Germline V gene data show CDR1 as MNHNS and CDR2 as SASEGT.

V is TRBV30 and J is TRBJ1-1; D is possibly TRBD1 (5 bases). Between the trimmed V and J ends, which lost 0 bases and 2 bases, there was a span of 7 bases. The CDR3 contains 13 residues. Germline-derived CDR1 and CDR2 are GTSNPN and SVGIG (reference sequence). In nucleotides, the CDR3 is TGTGCCTGGAGTGTAGACAGAAACACTGAAGCTTTCTTT. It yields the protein CAWSVDRNTEAFF.

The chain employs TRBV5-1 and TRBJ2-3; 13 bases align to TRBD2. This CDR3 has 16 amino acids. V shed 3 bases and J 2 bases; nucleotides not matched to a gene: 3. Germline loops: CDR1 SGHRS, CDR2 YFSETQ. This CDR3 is CASSSGLAGITDTQYF. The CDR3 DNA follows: TGCGCCAGCAGCTCGGGACTAGCGGGGATCACAGATACGCAGTATTTT.